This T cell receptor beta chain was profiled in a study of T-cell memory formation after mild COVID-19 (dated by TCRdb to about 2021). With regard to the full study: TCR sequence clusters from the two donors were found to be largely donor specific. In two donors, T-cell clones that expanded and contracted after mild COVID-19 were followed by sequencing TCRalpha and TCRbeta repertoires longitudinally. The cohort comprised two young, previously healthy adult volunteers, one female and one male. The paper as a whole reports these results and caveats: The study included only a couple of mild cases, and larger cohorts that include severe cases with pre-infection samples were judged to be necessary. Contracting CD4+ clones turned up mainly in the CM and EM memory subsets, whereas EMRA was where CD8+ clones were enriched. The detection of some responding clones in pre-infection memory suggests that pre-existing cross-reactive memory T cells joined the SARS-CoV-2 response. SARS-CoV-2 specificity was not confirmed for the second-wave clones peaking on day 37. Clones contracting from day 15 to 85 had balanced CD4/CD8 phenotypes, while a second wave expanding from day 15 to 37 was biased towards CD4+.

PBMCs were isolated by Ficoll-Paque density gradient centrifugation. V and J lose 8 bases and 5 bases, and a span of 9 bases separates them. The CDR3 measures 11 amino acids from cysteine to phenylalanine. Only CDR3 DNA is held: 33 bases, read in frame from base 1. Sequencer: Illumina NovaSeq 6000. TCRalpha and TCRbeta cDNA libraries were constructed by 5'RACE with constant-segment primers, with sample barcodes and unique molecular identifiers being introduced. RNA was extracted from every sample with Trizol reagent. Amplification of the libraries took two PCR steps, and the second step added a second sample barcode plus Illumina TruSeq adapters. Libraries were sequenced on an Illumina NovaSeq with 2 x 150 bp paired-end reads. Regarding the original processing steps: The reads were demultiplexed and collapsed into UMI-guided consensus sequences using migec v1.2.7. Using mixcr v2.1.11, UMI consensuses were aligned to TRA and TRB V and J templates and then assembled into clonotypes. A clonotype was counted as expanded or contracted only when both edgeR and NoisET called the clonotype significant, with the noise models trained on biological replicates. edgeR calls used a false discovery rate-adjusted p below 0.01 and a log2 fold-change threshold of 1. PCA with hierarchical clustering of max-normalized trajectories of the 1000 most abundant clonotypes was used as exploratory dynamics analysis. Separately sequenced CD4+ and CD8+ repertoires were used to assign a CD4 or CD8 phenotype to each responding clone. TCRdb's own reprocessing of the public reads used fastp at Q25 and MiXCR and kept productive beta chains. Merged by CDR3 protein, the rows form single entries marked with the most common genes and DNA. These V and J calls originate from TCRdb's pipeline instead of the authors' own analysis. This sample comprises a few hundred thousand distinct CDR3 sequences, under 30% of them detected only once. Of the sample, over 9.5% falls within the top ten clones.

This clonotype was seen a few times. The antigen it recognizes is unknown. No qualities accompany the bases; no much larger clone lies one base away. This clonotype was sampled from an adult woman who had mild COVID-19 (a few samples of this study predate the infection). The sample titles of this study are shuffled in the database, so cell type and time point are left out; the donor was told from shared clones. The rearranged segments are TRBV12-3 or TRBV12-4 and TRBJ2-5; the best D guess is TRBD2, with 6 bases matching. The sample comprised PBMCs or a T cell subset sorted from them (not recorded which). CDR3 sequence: CASGGFETQYF. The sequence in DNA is TGTGCCAGCGGGGGGTTTGAGACCCAGTACTTC.